A selection of T cell receptor beta chains follows, all from one sample in a study of graft-versus-host responses after intestinal transplantation. Sequenced by immunoSEQ multiplex PCR; TCRdb stores in-frame clones only, minus some. Of around 93,000 clones listed, around nine tenths were seen once; the top ten hold about 6.3%. The antigens these receptors bind are not known. The sample was unstimulated CD8+ T cells sorted from spleen or lymph node cells, taken before intestinal transplant. The receptors come from a human donor who received an intestinal transplant. Both conserved end residues are trimmed from each CDR3. Fields, in order: clone size, V gene, J gene, CDR3 protein. Clone size is given for some rows only: seen once, a few or many times, or a class if the clone is expanded.

>NA|TRBV15|TRBJ2-2
ATSRESATGFTGELF
>NA|TRBV4-1|TRBJ1-5
ASSQRNVDNQPQH
>NA|TRBV6-6|TRBJ1-2
ASSYSDNYGYT
>NA|TRBV2|TRBJ1-3
ASSEGDHRYSGNTIY
>NA|TRBV7-9|TRBJ1-2
ASSLVPRDTRVYGYT
>NA|TRBV4-2|TRBJ2-2
ASSRVLADYTGELF
>once|TRBV6-5|TRBJ2-1
ASSPEGETLNEQF
>few|TRBV4-1|TRBJ1-6
ASSQEVGGNSPLH
>NA|TRBV28|TRBJ2-5
ASSPVGTGHLETQY
>NA|TRBV13|TRBJ2-1
ASSLAGDHNEQF
>NA|TRBV13|TRBJ2-7
ASSPAGFGEDYEQY
>NA|TRBV6-1|TRBJ2-2
ASTLTPNTGELF
>NA|TRBV4-1|TRBJ1-6
ASSQDREHRSYNSPLH
>NA|TRBV5-1|TRBJ2-5
ASSLELYQETQY
>NA|TRBV19|TRBJ2-7
ASSMGALTSGTYEQY
>NA|TRBV6-5|TRBJ2-3
ASSPLAGVGDTQY
>NA|TRBV7-6|TRBJ2-2
ASSLESSGGAPGELF